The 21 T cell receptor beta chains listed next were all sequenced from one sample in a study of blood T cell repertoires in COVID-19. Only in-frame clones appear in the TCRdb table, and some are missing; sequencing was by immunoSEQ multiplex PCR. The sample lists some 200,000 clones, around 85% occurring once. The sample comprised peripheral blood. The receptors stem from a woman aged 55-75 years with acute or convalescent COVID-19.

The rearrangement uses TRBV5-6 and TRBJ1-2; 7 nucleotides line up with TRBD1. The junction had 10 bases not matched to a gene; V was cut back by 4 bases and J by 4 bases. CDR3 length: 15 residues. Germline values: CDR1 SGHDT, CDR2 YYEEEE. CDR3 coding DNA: TGTGCCAGCAGCCGCCGGGACAGCCCAAGCTATGGCTACACCTTC. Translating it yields CASSRRDSPSYGYTF.

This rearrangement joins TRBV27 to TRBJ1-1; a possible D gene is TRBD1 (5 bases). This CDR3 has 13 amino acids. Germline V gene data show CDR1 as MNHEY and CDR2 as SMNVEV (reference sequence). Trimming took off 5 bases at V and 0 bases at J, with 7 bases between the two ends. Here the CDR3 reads CASSGAMNTEAFF. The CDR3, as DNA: TGTGCCAGCAGTGGGGCCATGAACACTGAAGCTTTCTTT.

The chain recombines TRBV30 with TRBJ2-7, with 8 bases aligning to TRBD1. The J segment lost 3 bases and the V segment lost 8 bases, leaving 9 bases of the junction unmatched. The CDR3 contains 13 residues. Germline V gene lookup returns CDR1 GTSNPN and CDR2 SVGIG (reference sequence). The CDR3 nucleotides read TGTGCCGGCACAGACAGGGGTCTCTACGAGCAGTACTTC. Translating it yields CAGTDRGLYEQYF.

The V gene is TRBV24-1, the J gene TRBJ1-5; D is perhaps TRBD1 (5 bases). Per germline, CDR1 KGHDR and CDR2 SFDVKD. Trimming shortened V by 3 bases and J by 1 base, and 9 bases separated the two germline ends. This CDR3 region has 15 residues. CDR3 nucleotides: TGTGCCACCAGTGATCGTCAGGGAAGCAATCAGCCCCAGCATTTT. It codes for CATSDRQGSNQPQHF.

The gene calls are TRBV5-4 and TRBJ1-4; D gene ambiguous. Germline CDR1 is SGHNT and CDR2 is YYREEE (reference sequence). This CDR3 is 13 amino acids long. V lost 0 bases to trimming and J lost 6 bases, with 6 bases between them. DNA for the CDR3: TGTGCCAGCAGCTTGGCACTGGATGAAAAACTGTTTTTT. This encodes CASSLALDEKLFF.

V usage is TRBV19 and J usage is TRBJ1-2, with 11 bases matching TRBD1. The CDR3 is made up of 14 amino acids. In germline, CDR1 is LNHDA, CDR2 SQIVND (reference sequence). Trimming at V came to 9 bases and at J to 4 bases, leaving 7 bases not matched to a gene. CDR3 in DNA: TGTGCCAGCTCATGGACAGGGGGCGTCTATGGCTACACCTTC. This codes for CASSWTGGVYGYTF.

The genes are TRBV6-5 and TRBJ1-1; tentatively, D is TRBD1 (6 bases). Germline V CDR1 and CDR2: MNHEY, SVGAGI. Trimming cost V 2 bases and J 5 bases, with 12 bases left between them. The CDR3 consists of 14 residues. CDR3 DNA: TGTGCCAGCAGTTACAGGGAGGGGGGTACTGAAGCTTTCTTT. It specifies CASSYREGGTEAFF.

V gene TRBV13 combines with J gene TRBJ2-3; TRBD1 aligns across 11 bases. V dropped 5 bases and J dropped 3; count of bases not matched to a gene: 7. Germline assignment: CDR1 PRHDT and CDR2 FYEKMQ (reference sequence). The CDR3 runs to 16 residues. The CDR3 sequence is CASSRWDRGRTDTQYF. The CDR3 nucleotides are TGTGCCAGCAGCCGGTGGGACAGGGGGAGGACAGATACGCAGTATTTT.

The CDR3 sequence: CSVTSGSYEQYF. CDR3 DNA sequence: TGCAGCGTCACTAGCGGCTCGTACGAGCAGTACTTC. This rearrangement joins TRBV29-1 to TRBJ2-7; 8 positions agree with TRBD2. The length of the CDR3 is 12 residues. Germline CDR1 reads SQVTM; CDR2 reads ANQGSEA. V was pared by 6 bases and J by 4 bases, with 5 bases of the junction left unmatched.

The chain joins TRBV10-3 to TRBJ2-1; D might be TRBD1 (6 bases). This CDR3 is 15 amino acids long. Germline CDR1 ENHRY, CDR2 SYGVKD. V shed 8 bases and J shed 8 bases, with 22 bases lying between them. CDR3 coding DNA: TGTGCCATCGGCCGGGACCTGGGGACAATCGATGAGCAGTTCTTC. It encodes CAIGRDLGTIDEQFF.

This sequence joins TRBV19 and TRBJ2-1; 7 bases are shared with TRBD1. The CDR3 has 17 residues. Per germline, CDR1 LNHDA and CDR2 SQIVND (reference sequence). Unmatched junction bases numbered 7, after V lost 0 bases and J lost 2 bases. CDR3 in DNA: TGTGCCAGTAGTATAGATCGGACAGGATCGACCTACAATGAGCAGTTCTTC. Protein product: CASSIDRTGSTYNEQFF.

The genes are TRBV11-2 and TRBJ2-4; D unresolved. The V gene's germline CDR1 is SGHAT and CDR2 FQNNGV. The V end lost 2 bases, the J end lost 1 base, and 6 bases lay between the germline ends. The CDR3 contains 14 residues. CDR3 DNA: TGTGCCAGCAGCTTACAGTTTGCCAAAAACATTCAGTACTTC. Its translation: CASSLQFAKNIQYF.

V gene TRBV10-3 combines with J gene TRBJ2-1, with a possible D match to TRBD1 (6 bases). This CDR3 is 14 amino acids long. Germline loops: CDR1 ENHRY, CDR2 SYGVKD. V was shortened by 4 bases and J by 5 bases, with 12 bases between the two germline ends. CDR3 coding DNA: TGTGCCATCAGTGGGGGGACACACAACAATGAGCAGTTCTTC. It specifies CAISGGTHNNEQFF.

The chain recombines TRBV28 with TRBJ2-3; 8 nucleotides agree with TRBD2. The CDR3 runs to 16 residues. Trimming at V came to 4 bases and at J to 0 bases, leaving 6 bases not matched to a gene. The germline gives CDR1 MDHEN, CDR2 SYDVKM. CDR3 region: CASSSLAGFSTDTQYF. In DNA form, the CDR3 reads TGTGCCAGCAGTTCCCTAGCGGGTTTTAGCACAGATACGCAGTATTTT.

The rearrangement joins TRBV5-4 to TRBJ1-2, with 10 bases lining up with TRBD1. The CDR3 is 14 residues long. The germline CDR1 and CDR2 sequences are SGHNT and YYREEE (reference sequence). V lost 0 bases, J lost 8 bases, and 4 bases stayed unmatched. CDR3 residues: CASSLGQGAGGYTF. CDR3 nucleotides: TGTGCCAGCAGCTTGGGACAGGGGGCTGGAGGCTACACCTTC.

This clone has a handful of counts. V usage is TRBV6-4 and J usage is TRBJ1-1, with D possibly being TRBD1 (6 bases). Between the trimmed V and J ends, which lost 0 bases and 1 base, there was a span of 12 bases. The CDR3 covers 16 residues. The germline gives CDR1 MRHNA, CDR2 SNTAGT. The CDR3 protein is CASSDSRQEWNTEAFF. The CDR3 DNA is TGTGCCAGCAGTGACTCTAGACAGGAGTGGAACACTGAAGCTTTCTTT.

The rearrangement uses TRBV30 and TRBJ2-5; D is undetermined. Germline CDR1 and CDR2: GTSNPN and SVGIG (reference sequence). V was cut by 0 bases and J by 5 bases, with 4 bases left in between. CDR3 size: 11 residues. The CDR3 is CAWSVRETQYF. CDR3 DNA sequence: TGTGCCTGGAGTGTACGGGAGACCCAGTACTTC.

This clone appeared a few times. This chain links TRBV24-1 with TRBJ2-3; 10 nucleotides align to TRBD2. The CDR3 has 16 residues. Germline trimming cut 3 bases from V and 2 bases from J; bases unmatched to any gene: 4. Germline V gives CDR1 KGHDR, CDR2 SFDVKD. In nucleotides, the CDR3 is TGTGCCACCAGTGATCGGACTAGCGGAACCACAGATACGCAGTATTTT. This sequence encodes CATSDRTSGTTDTQYF.

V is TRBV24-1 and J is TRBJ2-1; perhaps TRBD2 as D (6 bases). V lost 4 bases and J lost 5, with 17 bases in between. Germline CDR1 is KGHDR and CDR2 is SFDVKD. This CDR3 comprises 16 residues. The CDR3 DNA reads TGTGCCACCAGTGACCCCCGGAGGGAGCTAAACAATGAGCAGTTCTTC. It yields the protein CATSDPRRELNNEQFF.

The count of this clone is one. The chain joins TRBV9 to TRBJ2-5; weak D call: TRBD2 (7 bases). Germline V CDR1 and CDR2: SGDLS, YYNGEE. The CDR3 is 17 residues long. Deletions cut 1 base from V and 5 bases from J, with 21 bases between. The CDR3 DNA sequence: TGTGCCAGCAGCGTATTACCCCAGCCGGGGGGCAAGGAGACCCAGTACTTC. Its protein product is CASSVLPQPGGKETQYF.

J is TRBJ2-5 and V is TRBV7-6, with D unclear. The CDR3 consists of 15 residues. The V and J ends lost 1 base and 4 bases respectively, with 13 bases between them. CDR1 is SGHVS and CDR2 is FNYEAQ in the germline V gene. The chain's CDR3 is CASSLERGRPETQYF. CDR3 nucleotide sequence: TGTGCCAGCAGCTTAGAGCGCGGTCGCCCAGAGACCCAGTACTTC.